A selection of T cell receptor beta chains follows, all from one sample in a study of T cells in Graves' hyperthyroidism and ophthalmopathy. From the multiplex PCR reads, TCRdb called clonotypes with MiXCR, one entry per CDR3 protein. The repertoire holds 640,000 or so distinct CDR3 sequences, over 12% seen once, with roughly 7% in the top ten. Sequenced material: blood. Receptor source: a woman aged 18-29 years with Graves' ophthalmopathy. The CDR3 runs from the conserved cysteine through the conserved F or W. The D gene is left open where the match is weak. For some rows the clone size is stated as once, few or many, or as a class when expanded; others skip it.

d_gene,v_gene,abundance,j_gene,CDR3aa,CDR3nt
.,TRBV6-4,.,TRBJ1-5,CASSDEGSRRNQPQHF,TGTGCCAGCAGTGACGAGGGGAGCAGACGCAATCAGCCCCAGCATTTT
TRBD2,TRBV18,many,TRBJ2-3,CASSPPVGLADTQYF,TGTGCCAGCTCACCACCCGTGGGACTAGCGGATACGCAGTATTTT
TRBD2,TRBV7-9,few,TRBJ2-7,CASSFTYRSGGYEQYF,TGTGCCAGCAGCTTCACCTACCGGTCGGGGGGCTACGAGCAGTACTTC
.,TRBV19,.,TRBJ2-1,CASSIVSTSIVHNEQFF,TGTGCCAGTAGTATAGTAAGTACTAGCATCGTACACAATGAGCAGTTCTTC
.,TRBV5-1,many,TRBJ2-7,CASSQSSYEQYF,TGCGCCAGCAGCCAGAGCTCCTACGAGCAGTACTTC
TRBD2,TRBV12-5,many,TRBJ2-3,CASGLPRGAGGPGGTDTQYF,TGTGCTAGTGGTTTGCCACGAGGAGCGGGAGGGCCGGGGGGCACAGATACGCAGTATTTT
TRBD1,TRBV12-3/TRBV12-4,many,TRBJ2-7,CASALSGTGLYEQYF,TGTGCCAGCGCCTTATCCGGGACAGGGTTATACGAGCAGTACTTC
TRBD2,TRBV12-3/TRBV12-4,.,TRBJ2-7,CASSRLLAGGEQYF,TGTGCCAGCAGTCGCCTACTAGCGGGAGGCGAGCAGTACTTC
.,TRBV20-1,many,TRBJ2-3,CSAQRTGDRYTQYF,TGCAGTGCTCAGAGGACTGGAGATAGGTATACGCAGTATTTT
TRBD2,TRBV18,few,TRBJ2-2,CASSPVGGAGAGELFF,TGTGCCAGCTCACCAGTTGGAGGGGCGGGGGCCGGGGAGCTGTTTTTT
.,TRBV20-1,few,TRBJ2-7,CSAEQGTEQYF,TGCAGTGCAGAACAGGGTACCGAGCAGTACTTC
TRBD1,TRBV18,few,TRBJ1-2,CASSPRDRGSYGYTF,TGTGCCAGCTCACCAAGGGACAGGGGTTCCTATGGCTACACCTTC
.,TRBV12-3/TRBV12-4,many,TRBJ1-1,CASSTRLLGNTEAFF,TGTGCCAGCAGCACTCGACTCCTTGGGAACACTGAAGCTTTCTTT
TRBD2,TRBV12-3/TRBV12-4,few,TRBJ2-1,CASSPRTSGSVEQFF,TGTGCCAGCAGTCCAAGGACTAGCGGGAGCGTAGAGCAGTTCTTC
TRBD1,TRBV5-1,few,TRBJ2-1,CASSTQQGTVNEQFF,TGCGCCAGCAGCACCCAACAGGGGACGGTTAATGAGCAGTTCTTC
.,TRBV28,few,TRBJ1-5,CASSFFQGIGQPQHF,TGTGCCAGCAGCTTCTTCCAGGGGATAGGTCAGCCCCAGCATTTT
TRBD1,TRBV11-3,.,TRBJ2-6,CASSSHRGTGANVLTF,TGTGCCAGCAGCTCCCACAGGGGAACTGGGGCCAACGTCCTGACTTTC
TRBD1,TRBV18,.,TRBJ1-2,CASSSSAGTGPSGYTF,TGTGCCAGCTCATCCTCTGCCGGGACAGGGCCCAGCGGCTACACCTTC
.,TRBV11-1,many,TRBJ1-2,CASSPRRNMNGYTF,TGTGCCAGCAGCCCACGGCGGAATATGAATGGCTACACCTTC
TRBD1,TRBV2,many,TRBJ2-7,CASRVDRGPYEQYF,TGTGCCAGCAGGGTCGACAGGGGGCCCTACGAGCAGTACTTC
.,TRBV9,.,TRBJ2-3,CASGTPGHTQYF,TGTGCCAGCGGGACACCCGGTCATACGCAGTATTTT
.,TRBV20-1,.,TRBJ1-6,CSAPQMGPGNSPLHF,TGCAGTGCCCCACAAATGGGACCGGGCAATTCACCCCTCCACTTT
TRBD1,TRBV20-1,many,TRBJ1-2,CSARDRTGGPGYGYTF,TGCAGTGCTAGAGATAGGACAGGGGGTCCGGGGTATGGCTACACCTTC
TRBD2,TRBV6-1,.,TRBJ2-5,CASSYRLAGTQETQYF,TGTGCCAGCAGTTACCGACTAGCGGGGACACAAGAGACCCAGTACTTC
.,TRBV11-3,many,TRBJ2-3,CASSLVRNTDTQYF,TGTGCCAGCAGCTTAGTCCGGAACACAGATACGCAGTATTTT
.,TRBV28,.,TRBJ2-5,CASSPVTSRLETQYF,TGTGCCAGCAGTCCTGTGACCTCCCGCCTGGAGACCCAGTACTTC
.,TRBV27,few,TRBJ1-6,CASSLKQGLKSYNSPLHF,TGTGCCAGCAGTTTAAAACAGGGCCTAAAATCCTATAATTCACCCCTCCACTTT
TRBD1,TRBV9,.,TRBJ2-6,CASSVPGGASGANVLTF,TGTGCCAGCAGCGTCCCAGGGGGTGCCTCTGGGGCCAACGTCCTGACTTTC
TRBD1,TRBV29-1,many,TRBJ1-1,CSVEDRDTEAFF,TGCAGCGTTGAGGACAGGGACACTGAAGCTTTCTTT